The sample holds many counts of the clone carrying this T cell receptor (beta chain). Its antigen remains unidentified. Germline CDR1 is SGHRS and CDR2 is YFSETQ. V dropped 0 bases and J dropped 3; count of bases not matched to a gene: 4. This CDR3 spans 16 amino acids. This sample was included in a study of regulatory T cells in long-lasting Graves disease. Study overall: Graves' patients who were just diagnosed had used antithyroid drugs for under 3 months.

Broader study findings: Persistent disease favored TRBV28, TRBJ1-2 and TRBJ2-5. Compared with new cases, persistent Graves' patients showed reduced TCR diversity.

The time point: newly diagnosed GD, antithyroid drugs for less than 3 months. Generation of the TCR library employed RNA extracted from PBMCs. Construction of the TCR beta libraries employed iRepertoire HTBI primers in conjunction with Arm-PCR of CDR3 regions. TCRdb processed the multiplex PCR reads anew with MiXCR; each CDR3 protein has one entry. The sample records hundreds of thousands of distinct CDR3 sequences, 15% to 20% being singletons. The sample was also reused in another study, on T cells in Graves' hyperthyroidism and ophthalmopathy. That source reports: Reasons for excluding patients were uncontrolled infection, other autoimmune disease, pregnancy or lactation.

The material was peripheral blood mononuclear cells (PBMCs), obtained at new diagnosis, from a patient treated with antithyroid drugs. The rearrangement links TRBV5-1 to TRBJ2-3; TRBD1 aligns across 10 bases. The sequence came from a middle-aged woman with Graves disease. The CDR3 region is CASSLEGTGVTDTQYF. The CDR3 DNA sequence: TGCGCCAGCAGCTTGGAAGGGACAGGGGTGACAGATACGCAGTATTTT. The full variable domain, with the rest looked up from reference TRBV5-1 and TRBJ2-3, is KAGVTQTPRYLIKTRGQQVTLSCSPISGHRSVSWYQQTPGQGLQFLFEYFSETQRNKGNFPGRFSGRQFSNSRSEMNVSTLELGDSALYLCASSLEGTGVTDTQYFGPGTRLTVL.